The rows below give T cell receptor beta chains drawn from one sample of a study of T-cell memory formation after mild COVID-19. TCRdb re-called the 5' RACE reads with MiXCR, one entry per CDR3 protein. The data hold 250,000 to 300,000 distinct CDR3 sequences, with about a sixth observed a single time. The specimen was PBMCs or a T cell subset sorted from them (not recorded which). The source is a man between 18 and 35 years old who had mild COVID-19 (a few samples of this study predate the infection). Cell type and time point are not known. The CDR3 runs from the conserved cysteine through the conserved F or W. A D gene is named only where the DNA matches it firmly. Size is stated for part of the rows, as once, few or many counts, or as a class when the clone is expanded.

abundance,d_gene,j_gene,v_gene,CDR3aa,CDR3nt
.,TRBD1,TRBJ2-5,TRBV11-2,CASSERTGQETQYF,TGTGCCAGCAGCGAAAGGACAGGGCAAGAGACCCAGTACTTC
many,TRBD1,TRBJ2-2,TRBV3-1,CASSPGQGLITGELFF,TGTGCCAGCAGCCCCGGACAGGGGTTGATCACCGGGGAGCTGTTTTTT
.,.,TRBJ1-1,TRBV7-9,CASSLDTPLDGGAFF,TGTGCCAGCAGCTTAGACACGCCATTGGACGGAGGGGCTTTCTTT
few,TRBD2,TRBJ2-3,TRBV5-5,CASSSLLAGVRTDTQYF,TGTGCCAGCAGCTCGTTACTAGCGGGGGTACGAACAGATACGCAGTATTTT
few,TRBD1,TRBJ1-2,TRBV5-1,CASSMTGNYGYTF,TGCGCCAGCAGCATGACAGGGAACTATGGCTACACCTTC
.,.,TRBJ2-5,TRBV4-3,CASSQDLTETQYF,TGCGCCAGCAGCCAAGATTTAACAGAGACCCAGTACTTC
.,TRBD1,TRBJ1-2,TRBV6-6,CASSNRQGRYGYTF,TGTGCCAGCAGTAACCGACAGGGGCGCTATGGCTACACCTTC
few,TRBD1,TRBJ1-2,TRBV4-2,CASSPSGQGASGGYTF,TGTGCCAGCAGCCCCTCGGGACAGGGGGCCTCAGGCGGCTACACCTTC
.,.,TRBJ1-1,TRBV6-2/TRBV6-3,CASSRIVGNTEAFF,TGTGCCAGCAGCCGGATCGTGGGGAACACTGAAGCTTTCTTT
.,.,TRBJ1-1,TRBV4-1,CASSQLGQRLNTEAFF,TGCGCCAGCAGCCAACTGGGTCAGAGATTAAACACTGAAGCTTTCTTT
.,.,TRBJ2-3,TRBV5-8,CASSLWIVGGGTDTQYF,TGTGCCAGCAGCTTGTGGATAGTGGGGGGAGGAACAGATACGCAGTATTTT